The entry below describes one TCR beta chain. No antigen is known for it. There are no base qualities to consult, and no much larger clone falls within one base. TCRbeta CDR3 regions were amplified from genomic DNA using the immunoSEQ Assay, a bias-controlled multiplex PCR. The original pipeline was this. Nucleated cell counts per sample were estimated from amplification of reference gene primers within the assay. To quantify the absolute abundance of each unique TCRbeta CDR3 rearrangement, sequence reads were collapsed and filtered. For each sample, productive Simpson clonality was calculated as the square root of Simpson's diversity index over productive rearrangements. In TCRdb, the immuneACCESS table is reduced to in-frame sequences with V and J assigned. These tables do not hold every clone; where another copy was compared, an unresolved V gene accounts for under half, and the others remain unexplained. Clonal size and the V and J genes are those of that table, whereas D and trimming came from the DNA. The sample data list about 120,000 clones, and more than 75% of these were observed just once. Together, the top ten hold 3% to 5% of the sample.

The CDR3 runs 16 residues from the cysteine to the phenylalanine. Only the CDR3 DNA is retained, 48 bases long and in frame from the first base. Here V drops 7 bases and J drops 3 bases, and the junction holds 8 bases not matched to any gene. Based on the germline V gene, the CDR1 and CDR2 sequences are SGHTS and YDEGEE. Whole blood was collected in K2EDTA tubes by collaborating institutions according to the institutions' own protocols. For TCRbeta analysis, collaborators shipped samples in one of three forms: frozen whole blood, isolated PBMCs, or DNA extracted from either of those sample types. This sample is part of a study of blood T cell repertoires in COVID-19 (TCRdb year 2020). As for the study more broadly: Samples covering the acute and convalescent phases of COVID-19 were provided by collaborators in the United States, Italy and Spain. The prospective study material was composed of cDNA or gDNA derived from T cells, B-cell-depleted T cells, or PBMCs. Deeply sampled blood TCRbeta repertoires from subjects exposed to, actively infected with, or recovered from COVID-19 were included in the dataset. The repertoires were released in a freely available public database intended as a resource for research on the immune response to SARS-CoV-2. The samples were drawn from two sources: the first 160 participants of the ongoing ImmuneRACE study, and 1,200 or so subjects contributed by 6 global collaborators. Nearly every sample came with metadata listing a de-identified subject ID, COVID-19 status, age in years and sex. Where available, HLA class I and class II types were obtained from metadata supplied by the sample provider rather than from assay-based typing.

What the work shows at the level of the full study, not this receptor alone: Clinical and demographic metadata were provided uncurated, with the amount varying by source and participant.

In this chain, TRBV5-8 is recombined with TRBJ2-1, with 12 bases in between that match TRBD2. The material sequenced was peripheral blood. The receptor's source is a man aged 60 to 75 with acute or convalescent COVID-19. The encoded CDR3 is CASGTSGLAGYNEQFF. The DNA sequence is TGTGCCAGCGGGACTAGCGGGTTGGCTGGCTACAATGAGCAGTTCTTC.